These 25 T cell receptor beta chains originate from one sample sequenced in a study of blood T cell repertoires in COVID-19. TCRdb keeps only in-frame clones here, not all; method: immunoSEQ multiplex PCR. Of nearly 90,000 clones in the sample, roughly 88% were seen once. The material sequenced was peripheral blood. Receptors originate from a man between 18 and 29 years old with COVID-19, enrolled during active disease.

The chain joins TRBV10-2 to TRBJ1-1; TRBD1 might be the D (5 bases). Germline lookup yields CDR1 WSHSY and CDR2 SAAADI. The CDR3 has 16 residues. The V end was cut by 4 bases, the J end by 3 bases, with 18 bases between. CDR3 in DNA: TGCGCCAGCAGTGGGCCCGAGGCAGGGAGGTACACTGAAGCTTTCTTT. It is translated as CASSGPEAGRYTEAFF.

The J gene is TRBJ2-1, the V gene TRBV5-6; 10 bases agree with TRBD2. After removal of 3 bases from V and 7 bases from J, the junction contained 4 bases not matched to a gene. From germline, CDR1 is SGHDT and CDR2 YYEEEE. CDR3 length: 14 residues. The CDR3 DNA follows: TGTGCCAGCAGCTGGGTAGCGGGAGGAAATGAGCAGTTCTTC. Protein product: CASSWVAGGNEQFF.

V is TRBV14 and J is TRBJ1-1, with 7 bases aligning to TRBD1. This CDR3 has 16 amino acids. Looked up from germline, CDR1 is SGHDN and CDR2 is FVKESK. J was trimmed by 0 bases and V by 5 bases; bases with no gene match: 9. CDR3 in DNA: TGTGCCAGCAGCGACCGGGACAGAAGTATGAACACTGAAGCTTTCTTT. Encoded protein: CASSDRDRSMNTEAFF.

This chain uses TRBV2 with TRBJ2-1; 13 nucleotides align to TRBD2. V shed 1 base and J 9 bases; nucleotides not matched to a gene: 3. Germline V gene sequence: CDR1 SNHLY, CDR2 FYNNEI. This CDR3 region has 15 residues. The CDR3 protein is CASSEGLAGGTEQFF. The CDR3 DNA follows: TGTGCCAGCAGTGAAGGACTAGCGGGAGGTACTGAGCAGTTCTTC. The variable domain in full, completed from reference TRBV2 and TRBJ2-1, reads EPEVTQTPSHQVTQMGQEVILRCVPISNHLYFYWYRQILGQKVEFLVSFYNNEISEKSEIFDDQFSVERPDGSNFTLKIRSTKLEDSAMYFCASSEGLAGGTEQFFGPGTRLTVL.

The V gene is TRBV6-1, the J gene TRBJ1-1, with 9 bases fitting TRBD1. Germline values: CDR1 MNHNS, CDR2 SASEGT. The ends lost 2 bases at V and 10 bases at J; junction bases unmatched: 5. The CDR3 runs 13 residues. CDR3 DNA sequence: TGTGCCAGCAGTGAACTCGGGACAGGGAGAGCTTTCTTT. Translating it yields CASSELGTGRAFF.

J is TRBJ1-2 and V is TRBV5-6, with D possibly being TRBD1 (5 bases). The CDR3 is 14 residues long. CDR1 SGHDT and CDR2 YYEEEE come from the germline V gene. V was shortened by 2 bases and J by 0 bases, with 8 bases between the two germline ends. Here the CDR3 reads CASSFGGANYGYTF. DNA for the CDR3: TGTGCCAGCAGCTTCGGGGGTGCTAACTATGGCTACACCTTC.

The CDR3 bases are TGTGCCAGCAGCACAGGGACAGGCCTTTCCTACGAGCAGTACTTC. Protein: CASSTGTGLSYEQYF. The V call is TRBV6-5, the J call TRBJ2-7; 8 bases match TRBD1. The CDR3 runs 15 residues. V dropped 6 bases and J dropped 1; count of bases not matched to a gene: 8. Germline loops: CDR1 MNHEY, CDR2 SVGAGI.

The genes are TRBV18 and TRBJ2-7; 9 bases align to TRBD2. The V gene end was trimmed by 2 bases and the J gene end by 3 bases; junction bases not matched to a gene: 5. This CDR3 has 15 residues. The germline CDR1 and CDR2 sequences are KGHSH and LQKENI. The CDR3 sequence: CASSPRSGRFYEQYF. The CDR3 coding sequence is TGTGCCAGCTCACCAAGAAGCGGGAGGTTCTACGAGCAGTACTTC.

On this clone itself: This sample also contains other DNA sequences that code for the same CDR3. The chain has TRBV18 and TRBJ2-2; weak D call: TRBD1 (5 bases). Trimming took off 4 bases at V and 4 bases at J, with 10 bases between the two ends. The length of the CDR3 is 14 residues. In germline, CDR1 is KGHSH, CDR2 LQKENI. The CDR3 DNA reads TGTGCCAGCTCACTTCAGGGCGCCACCGGGGAGCTGTTTTTT. Amino acids: CASSLQGATGELFF.

This sequence joins TRBV28 and TRBJ2-3; D is undetermined. CDR1 and CDR2 (germline): MDHEN, SYDVKM. Trimming removed 5 bases from V and 5 bases from J, with 8 bases in between. This CDR3 comprises 12 residues. This chain's CDR3 is CASSPPGDTQYF. The CDR3, as DNA: TGTGCCAGCAGTCCCCCCGGAGATACGCAGTATTTT.

The chain joins TRBV6-1 to TRBJ2-1; TRBD1 matches 7 bases. This CDR3 is 16 amino acids long. From germline, CDR1 is MNHNS and CDR2 SASEGT. The ends lost 4 bases at V and 2 bases at J; junction bases unmatched: 8. The CDR3 DNA reads TGTGCCAGCAGTGGTCCGGGACAGAGTACCTACAATGAGCAGTTCTTC. Encoded protein: CASSGPGQSTYNEQFF.

This chain connects TRBV4-3 to TRBJ2-7, with D tentatively TRBD1 (6 bases). The CDR3 runs to 15 residues. Germline CDR1 and CDR2: LGHNA and YSLEER. The ends were cut back, 1 base at V and 7 bases at J, with 17 bases in the middle. The CDR3 spells CASSQVLRPQGEQYF. CDR3 nucleotides: TGCGCCAGCAGCCAAGTTCTTAGGCCACAGGGAGAGCAGTACTTC.

This clone occurred a few times. The junction shows a germline mismatch at one end, possibly a read error. The chain uses TRBV6-5 and TRBJ1-4, with a tentative D call TRBD1 (6 bases). The CDR3 is made up of 15 amino acids. The V gene's germline CDR1 is MNHEY and CDR2 SVGAGI. The CDR3 coding sequence is TGTGCCAGCAGTTCGGGACACGGGGTGCAGGAAAAACTGCTTTTT. This translates into CASSSGHGVQEKLLF.

The chain combines TRBV27 with TRBJ2-1; D possibly corresponds to TRBD2 (6 bases). Germline V gives CDR1 MNHEY, CDR2 SMNVEV (reference sequence). This CDR3 has 15 residues. Trimming took off 2 bases at V and 4 bases at J, with 12 bases between the two ends. The CDR3 loop is CASSLMAGWYNEQFF. The CDR3 DNA is TGTGCCAGCAGTTTAATGGCGGGATGGTACAATGAGCAGTTCTTC.

The chain carries TRBV4-2 and TRBJ1-5, with a possible D match to TRBD1 (5 bases). This CDR3 spans 15 amino acids. V dropped 4 bases and J dropped 0 bases, with 10 bases sitting between them. Germline values: CDR1 LGHNA, CDR2 YNFKEQ. The CDR3, as DNA: TGTGCCAGCAGCCCCACCGGGGGTAGCAATCAGCCCCAGCATTTT. Amino acid sequence: CASSPTGGSNQPQHF.

The V and J genes are TRBV15 and TRBJ1-6; D is unresolved. This CDR3 region has 12 residues. The V gene's germline CDR1 is LNHNV and CDR2 YYDKDF (reference sequence). Trimming shortened V by 8 bases and J by 10 bases, and 12 bases separated the two germline ends. CDR3 loop: CATAGRGSPLHF. In DNA form, the CDR3 reads TGTGCCACCGCCGGCCGAGGGTCACCCCTCCACTTT.

J is TRBJ2-5 and V is TRBV6-2 or TRBV6-3, with D possibly matching TRBD1 (5 bases). Germline CDR1 MNHEY, CDR2 SVGEGT. V lost 2 bases and J lost 7, with 8 bases in between. This CDR3 contains 12 residues. The CDR3 coding sequence is TGTGCCAGCAGTTACGGGGCTTGGACCCAGTACTTC. It yields the protein CASSYGAWTQYF.

J is TRBJ1-2 and V is TRBV30; 7 bases are a match to TRBD1. Germline CDR1 and CDR2: GTSNPN and SVGIG (reference sequence). V was pared by 2 bases and J by 3 bases, with 9 bases of the junction left unmatched. CDR3 size: 15 residues. The CDR3 DNA is TGTGCCTGGAGTAAACCTACAGGGGTTGACTATGGCTACACCTTC. Translation gives CAWSKPTGVDYGYTF.

V usage is TRBV14 and J usage is TRBJ2-1, with D possibly TRBD1 on 6 matching bases. There are 11 residues in the CDR3. Trimming pared 8 bases from V and 4 bases from J, leaving 6 bases between. Germline V gene lookup returns CDR1 SGHDN and CDR2 FVKESK. The CDR3 reads CASGQYNEQFF. CDR3 nucleotide sequence: TGTGCCAGCGGACAGTACAATGAGCAGTTCTTC.

The sample holds one count of this clone. The gene calls are TRBV27 and TRBJ2-2, with D perhaps matching TRBD2 (6 bases). The V gene's germline CDR1 is MNHEY and CDR2 SMNVEV (reference sequence). This CDR3 has 15 amino acids. Deletions cut 3 bases from V and 1 base from J, with 9 bases between. CDR3 bases: TGTGCCAGCAGTTTTGGGACTCTGAACACCGGGGAGCTGTTTTTT. Its translation is CASSFGTLNTGELFF.

CDR3: CASSLGLLAGGYEQYF. The CDR3, as DNA: TGTGCCAGCAGCTTAGGTCTACTAGCGGGAGGATACGAGCAGTACTTC. The chain couples TRBV13 to TRBJ2-7; 12 bases are shared with TRBD2. This CDR3 spans 16 amino acids. The germline V gene has CDR1 PRHDT and CDR2 FYEKMQ (reference sequence). V shed 0 bases, J shed 4 bases, and the junction held 4 bases outside the gene matches.

V is TRBV30 and J is TRBJ2-7; 7 positions match TRBD2. J lost 2 bases, V lost 1 base, and 2 bases had no gene match. Germline CDR1 is GTSNPN and CDR2 is SVGIG (reference sequence). CDR3 size: 13 residues. The CDR3 is CAWSGGSPYEQYF. CDR3 in DNA: TGTGCCTGGAGTGGCGGGAGTCCCTACGAGCAGTACTTC.

V is TRBV3-1 (or the pseudogene TRBV3-2) and J is TRBJ1-4; D is uncertain. Germline lookup yields CDR1 LGHDT and CDR2 YNNKEL (reference sequence). V lost 1 base and J 5 bases, leaving 8 bases between the germline ends. The CDR3 consists of 14 residues. CDR3 nucleotides: TGTGCCAGCAGCCAAGGTACTGTCAATGAAAAACTGTTTTTT. Translation gives CASSQGTVNEKLFF.

The chain joins TRBV6-2 or TRBV6-3 to TRBJ1-1, with a weak D call TRBD1 (5 bases). With 5 bases removed from V and 1 base from J, the gap between germline ends came to 11 bases. From germline, CDR1 is MNHEY and CDR2 SVGEGT. The CDR3 covers 14 residues. Here the CDR3 reads CASSAGRWNTEAFF. The DNA for the CDR3 is TGTGCCAGCAGTGCAGGGCGATGGAACACTGAAGCTTTCTTT.

The chain carries TRBV30 and TRBJ1-3, with 7 bases aligning to TRBD1. The CDR3 is made up of 16 amino acids. Germline values: CDR1 GTSNPN, CDR2 SVGIG (reference sequence). The V segment lost 0 bases and the J segment 0 bases; nucleotides outside the gene matches: 5. The CDR3 region is CAWSVRDRYSGNTIYF. CDR3 DNA sequence: TGTGCCTGGAGTGTACGGGACAGATACTCTGGAAACACCATATATTTT.